The 27 T cell receptor beta chains below come from one sample, sequenced in a study of identical twins. TCRdb used MiXCR to reprocess the 5' RACE reads, holding one entry per CDR3 protein. The sample carries 1.5 million or so distinct CDR3 sequences, under 35% recorded once. The sequencing input was cord blood. Receptors were obtained from a newborn girl in good health.

This clonotype was detected only a few times. The rearrangement links TRBV5-1 to TRBJ1-1, with D possibly matching TRBD1 (5 bases). The CDR3 sequence is 17 residues long. Germline CDR1 and CDR2: SGHRS and YFSETQ. Trimming pared 0 bases from V and 1 base from J, leaving 16 bases between. CDR3 DNA: TGCGCCAGCAGCTTGGTTCGGGTCGAGGGGAGGAACACTGAAGCTTTCTTT. This sequence encodes CASSLVRVEGRNTEAFF.

Notes on this clonotype: A much larger clone differs from this one at a single base, so this may be a read error. The chain links TRBV7-2 to TRBJ2-5; 9 positions match TRBD2. From germline, CDR1 is SGHTA and CDR2 FQGNSA. The CDR3 has 14 amino acids. CDR3 DNA sequence: TGTGCCAGCATCGATAACCCTAGCGGGAACGAGCAGCACTTC. Amino acid sequence: CASIDNPSGNEQHF.

This rearrangement joins TRBV19 to TRBJ2-5; tentatively, D is TRBD2 (6 bases). The V and J ends lost 8 bases and 1 base respectively, with 11 bases between them. CDR3 size: 13 residues. Germline lookup yields CDR1 LNHDA and CDR2 SQIVND (reference sequence). The CDR3 nucleotides read TGTGCCAGTTCCGCTAGCGCCCAAGAGACCCAGTACTTC. It specifies CASSASAQETQYF. The full variable domain, rest sourced from reference TRBV19 and TRBJ2-5, is DGGITQSPKYLFRKEGQNVTLSCEQNLNHDAMYWYRQDPGQGLRLIYYSQIVNDFQKGDIAEGYSVSREKKESFPLTVTSAQKNPTAFYLCASSASAQETQYFGPGTRLLVL.

The rearrangement uses TRBV12-3 or TRBV12-4 and TRBJ2-2; TRBD1 aligns across 7 bases. J lost 5 bases, V lost 7 bases, and 7 bases had no gene match. The length of the CDR3 is 14 residues. In DNA form, the CDR3 reads TGTGCCAGCACAGGGGGAACGGGGACCGGGGAGCTGTTTTTT. This gives the protein CASTGGTGTGELFF.

The V and J genes are TRBV20-1 and TRBJ2-2, with TRBD2 as a possible D gene (5 bases). V was clipped by 1 base and J by 5 bases, with 11 bases between them. This CDR3 region has 14 residues. The V gene's germline CDR1 is DFQATT and CDR2 SNEGSKA (reference sequence). The CDR3 DNA sequence: TGCAGTGCTAGAGTGCCTAGCACGACCGGGGAGCTGTTTTTT. The encoded protein is CSARVPSTTGELFF.

This chain connects TRBV12-3 or TRBV12-4 to TRBJ2-6; D is uncertain. V lost 2 bases and J lost 4, with 6 bases in between. CDR3 size: 14 residues. CDR3 residues: CASSLITGANVLTF. DNA of the CDR3: TGTGCCAGCAGTTTAATCACAGGGGCCAACGTCCTGACTTTC.

A few counts support this clonotype. This sequence joins TRBV6-6 and TRBJ1-5; 9 positions agree with TRBD1. J lost 3 bases, V lost 6 bases, and 9 bases had no gene match. The CDR3 totals 16 residues. CDR1 MNHNY and CDR2 SVGAGI come from the germline V gene (reference sequence). Here the CDR3 reads CASRPQGALINQPQHF. The CDR3 DNA is TGTGCCAGCAGGCCACAGGGGGCCCTCATCAATCAGCCCCAGCATTTT.

This clonotype has a count of ten or more. This rearrangement joins TRBV25-1 to TRBJ2-7; D may be TRBD1 (6 bases). Trimming shortened V by 6 bases and J by 3 bases, and 9 bases separated the two germline ends. This CDR3 is built from 12 residues. Germline V gene lookup returns CDR1 MGHDK and CDR2 SYGVNS. CDR3 region: CASRGGYYEQYF. DNA of the CDR3: TGTGCCAGCAGAGGGGGTTACTACGAGCAGTACTTC.

Here the CDR3 reads CATASTYNEQFF. The CDR3 DNA reads as TGTGCCACCGCTAGCACCTACAATGAGCAGTTCTTC. This chain uses TRBV25-1 with TRBJ2-1; possible D gene TRBD2, 5 bases. The CDR3 extends over 12 amino acids. Germline V gene data show CDR1 as MGHDK and CDR2 as SYGVNS. Trimming cost V 10 bases and J 2 bases, with 9 bases left between them.

This chain uses TRBV20-1 with TRBJ1-1, with a possible D match to TRBD1 (5 bases). The length of the CDR3 is 11 residues. Germline V CDR1 and CDR2: DFQATT, SNEGSKA (reference sequence). Trimming removed 2 bases at V and 10 bases at J, with 11 bases between. The CDR3 loop is CSARRTRVAFF. For the CDR3, the DNA is TGCAGTGCTAGAAGGACCAGGGTAGCTTTCTTT.

This clonotype was seen more than once but under ten times. J is TRBJ2-1 and V is TRBV5-1; 10 bases agree with TRBD2. This CDR3 contains 17 residues. Trimming cost V 4 bases and J 3 bases; bases outside gene matches: 10. CDR1 is SGHRS, CDR2 YFSETQ, per germline. This CDR3 is CASSLVVLAGHYNEQFF. The CDR3 region has the DNA TGCGCCAGCAGCCTTGTTGTACTAGCGGGGCACTACAATGAGCAGTTCTTC. Together with reference TRBV5-1 and TRBJ2-1, the CDR3 gives the full variable domain: KAGVTQTPRYLIKTRGQQVTLSCSPISGHRSVSWYQQTPGQGLQFLFEYFSETQRNKGNFPGRFSGRQFSNSRSEMNVSTLELGDSALYLCASSLVVLAGHYNEQFFGPGTRLTVL.

In this sample, this clonotype turned up a few times. This chain links TRBV10-3 with TRBJ2-2; maybe TRBD1 (5 bases). The CDR3 is 14 residues long. Germline loops: CDR1 ENHRY, CDR2 SYGVKD. Deletions cut 8 bases from V and 1 base from J, with 11 bases between. This CDR3 is CAIAGQVNTGELFF. Here the CDR3 DNA reads TGTGCCATCGCAGGGCAGGTGAACACCGGGGAGCTGTTTTTT.

This clonotype showed up just a few times. The chain uses TRBV29-1 and TRBJ1-2, with D uncertain. Trimming stripped 3 bases from V and 3 bases from J, with 14 bases between. The CDR3 length is 14 residues. Germline V lookup: CDR1 SQVTM, CDR2 ANQGSEA. Here the CDR3 reads CSVDIREGDYGYTF. CDR3 nucleotide sequence: TGCAGCGTTGACATCCGGGAAGGTGACTATGGCTACACCTTC.

The genes are TRBV20-1 and TRBJ2-1; D uncertain. Trimming stripped 5 bases from V and 0 bases from J, with 14 bases between. The CDR3 runs 15 residues. Per germline, CDR1 DFQATT and CDR2 SNEGSKA (reference sequence). CDR3 residues: CSAYTGESSYNEQFF. The CDR3 DNA follows: TGCAGTGCTTATACTGGCGAGAGCTCCTACAATGAGCAGTTCTTC.

The table lists this clonotype with a few counts. Written as DNA, the CDR3 is TGTGCCATCAGTGAAAGGGGGCCCGGACTAGCGGGAGTAGAGCAGACCCAGTACTTC. The encoded protein is CAISERGPGLAGVEQTQYF. V and J are TRBV10-3 and TRBJ2-5, with 13 nucleotides matching TRBD2. The CDR3 has 19 residues. CDR1 is ENHRY and CDR2 is SYGVKD in the germline V gene. V was pared by 3 bases and J by 6 bases, with 16 bases of the junction left unmatched.

In the case of this clonotype: One end of the junction is discordant with germline, which a read error may explain. This chain joins TRBV2 and TRBJ2-3, with 7 bases fitting TRBD1. The CDR3 is 12 residues long. Per the germline V gene, CDR1 is SNHLY and CDR2 is FYNNEI. CDR3 protein: CACRGTTDTQYF. For the CDR3, the DNA is TGTGCCTGCAGGGGGACCACAGATACGCAGTATTTT.

On this clonotype: Given a much more abundant clone one base away, this may be a read error. The CDR3 region has the DNA TGTGCCAGCAGCTTAGCGGAGAGCTCCTGCAATGAGCAGTTCTTC. Protein: CASSLAESSCNEQFF. The chain combines TRBV7-2 with TRBJ2-1; no clear D gene. From germline, CDR1 is SGHTA and CDR2 FQGNSA. The CDR3 runs 15 residues.

The rearrangement joins TRBV7-2 to TRBJ2-7, with TRBD1 matching 7 bases. CDR1 and CDR2 (germline): SGHTA, FQGNSA. The CDR3 has 15 amino acids. V trimming: 6 bases; J trimming: 0 bases; junction bases outside the gene matches: 8. The CDR3 DNA follows: TGTGCCAGCAGTTGTTACAGGGGCTACTCCTACGAGCAGTACTTC. Its protein is CASSCYRGYSYEQYF.

The chain links TRBV29-1 to TRBJ1-1; TRBD1 aligns across 7 bases. Trimming took 6 bases from V and 4 from J; bases not matched to a gene: 8. The CDR3 loop spans 13 amino acids. The germline CDR1 and CDR2 sequences are SQVTM and ANQGSEA. The CDR3 nucleotides read TGCAGCGTAGGATTGGGACAGTCCACTGAAGCTTTCTTT. It encodes CSVGLGQSTEAFF.

On this clonotype itself: A much larger clone differs by one base, so this may be a read error. This chain uses TRBV13 with TRBJ2-3; D remains ambiguous. Germline lookup yields CDR1 PRHDT and CDR2 FYEKMQ (reference sequence). This CDR3 comprises 13 residues. CDR3 in amino acids: CAGSLRLTDTQYF. In DNA, the CDR3 is TGTGCCGGCAGCCTTAGGCTCACAGATACGCAGTATTTT.

The chain couples TRBV7-9 to TRBJ2-2; D uncertain. V was cut by 2 bases and J by 4 bases, with 11 bases left in between. CDR1 and CDR2 (germline): SEHNR, FQNEAQ (reference sequence). The CDR3 has 15 amino acids. This CDR3 reads CASSLTSVPTGELFF. The CDR3 region has the DNA TGTGCCAGCAGCTTAACTTCAGTTCCCACCGGGGAGCTGTTTTTT.

This clonotype was recorded a few times. The chain combines TRBV4-2 with TRBJ1-2, with TRBD1 matching over 11 bases. This CDR3 has 16 residues. Germline values: CDR1 LGHNA, CDR2 YNFKEQ. V was clipped by 4 bases and J by 3 bases; unmatched bases: 7. CDR3 in amino acids: CASSPGGQGADYGYTF. CDR3 in DNA: TGTGCCAGCAGCCCCGGTGGACAGGGGGCGGACTATGGCTACACCTTC.

The chain combines TRBV3-1 with TRBJ2-5; tentative D call: TRBD1 (5 bases). The germline V gene has CDR1 LGHDT and CDR2 YNNKEL (reference sequence). The V gene lost 1 base and the J gene lost 5 bases, with 11 bases spanning the gap. The CDR3 sequence is 14 residues long. In nucleotides, the CDR3 is TGTGCCAGCAGCCAAGTGATGCAGGGCGAGACCCAGTACTTC. The encoded protein is CASSQVMQGETQYF.

This clonotype was counted once. This could be a read error, since a much larger clone is one nucleotide away. The rearrangement joins TRBV12-3 or TRBV12-4 to TRBJ2-3; D remains unclear. The CDR3 runs to 14 residues. The CDR3 coding sequence is TGTGCCAGCAGTTTAGCGCTGGTCACAGATACGCTGTATTTT. Translating it yields CASSLALVTDTLYF.

In this sample, this clonotype turned up a few times. CDR3 bases: TGCGCCAGCAGCCAAGATGCTCGGGGGGCGCAGTATTTT. Amino acids: CASSQDARGAQYF. V and J are TRBV4-1 and TRBJ2-3; 7 nucleotides align to TRBD2. Germline CDR1 reads MGHRA; CDR2 reads YSYEKL. The CDR3 contains 13 residues. Germline trimming cut 0 bases from V and 10 bases from J; bases unmatched to any gene: 4.

This clonotype appeared a few times. The rearrangement links TRBV6-2 or TRBV6-3 to TRBJ2-7; 14 nucleotides match TRBD2. Germline CDR1 and CDR2: MNHEY and SVGEGT. The CDR3 runs to 13 residues. J was trimmed by 4 bases and V by 9 bases; bases with no gene match: 2. This chain's CDR3 is CASWTSGRYEQYF. As DNA, the CDR3 is TGTGCCAGTTGGACTAGCGGGAGGTACGAGCAGTACTTC.

The V and J genes are TRBV3-1 and TRBJ2-5, with D possibly being TRBD1 (6 bases). This CDR3 has 15 residues. Trimming removed 4 bases at V and 4 bases at J, with 16 bases between. The germline CDR1 and CDR2 sequences are LGHDT and YNNKEL (reference sequence). Written as DNA, the CDR3 is TGTGCCAGCAGCCGATCTACAGGGAAAGTAGAGACCCAGTACTTC. Protein: CASSRSTGKVETQYF.